The clone carrying this T cell receptor (beta chain) was recorded many times. The junction and the germline gene differ at one end; a read error may be behind it. TCRdb ran MiXCR on the RT-PCR reads and lists one entry per CDR3 protein. The table has almost 600,000 distinct CDR3 sequences, approximately 14% seen once; the top ten hold around 10%. The data belong to a study of response to subunit inactivated influenza vaccine. This clonotype was obtained from a man in his forties or fifties who received an inactivated influenza vaccine. Sequenced material: PBMCs from blood, taken 12 days after vaccination.

This chain's CDR3 is CASSPRRGETQYF. Written as DNA, the CDR3 is TGCGCCAGCAGCCCCCGAAGGGGTGAGACCCAGTACTTC. V gene TRBV7-2 combines with J gene TRBJ2-5; D possibly corresponds to TRBD1 (5 bases). Germline loops: CDR1 SGHTA, CDR2 FQGNSA. The CDR3 extends over 13 amino acids.